The 26 T cell receptor beta chains listed next were all sequenced from one sample in a study of molecular identifiers for immune sequencing clone quantification. TCRdb redid the calling of the PCR reads with MiXCR, one entry per CDR3 protein. The table includes 60,000 to 75,000 distinct CDR3 sequences, around 19% detected once. Sequencing was done on a sample of naive CD8+ T cells from blood, with Jurkat cell RNA spiked in. Subset indicated: FACS-sorted CD8+CD4-CCR7+CD45RA+ naive T cells. The receptors derive from a human donor in good health. Some libraries in this study had Jurkat cell RNA spiked in.

The V and J genes are TRBV15 and TRBJ2-7; D not certain. The CDR3 sequence is 13 residues long. The ends were cut back, 1 base at V and 3 bases at J, with 7 bases in the middle. Germline assignment: CDR1 LNHNV and CDR2 YYDKDF (reference sequence). CDR3 loop: CATSRGVGYEQYF. CDR3 nucleotide sequence: TGTGCCACCAGCAGAGGGGTTGGCTACGAGCAGTACTTC. Complete variable domain (other parts from reference TRBV15 and TRBJ2-7): DAMVIQNPRYQVTQFGKPVTLSCSQTLNHNVMYWYQQKSSQAPKLLFHYYDKDFNNEADTPDNFQSRRPNTSFCFLDIRSPGLGDTAMYLCATSRGVGYEQYFGPGTRLTVT.

The table lists this clonotype with many counts. The CDR3: CASRRLATHQETQYF. CDR3 sequence (DNA): TGTGCCAGCAGACGACTAGCGACCCACCAAGAGACCCAGTACTTC. The J gene is TRBJ2-5, the V gene TRBV28, with 8 positions matching TRBD2. CDR1 and CDR2 from the germline V gene are MDHEN and SYDVKM. CDR3 length: 15 amino acids. The V segment lost 6 bases and the J segment 0 bases; nucleotides outside the gene matches: 6.

The V gene is TRBV29-1, the J gene TRBJ1-2, with D uncertain. The CDR3 length is 15 residues. CDR1 SQVTM and CDR2 ANQGSEA come from the germline V gene. For the CDR3, the DNA is TGCAGTGTTCCCCGAACGGAGGTCCCTAGGCATGGCTACACCTTC. This sequence encodes CSVPRTEVPRHGYTF.

This clonotype was observed at least ten times. The chain combines TRBV20-1 with TRBJ2-1; 11 nucleotides match TRBD2. The J segment lost 2 bases and the V segment lost 3 bases, leaving 9 bases of the junction unmatched. Germline CDR1 DFQATT, CDR2 SNEGSKA (reference sequence). The CDR3 length is 17 residues. The CDR3 here is CSASGPSGRLAYNEQFF. The CDR3 DNA is TGCAGTGCTAGTGGTCCTAGCGGGAGGCTGGCCTACAATGAGCAGTTCTTC.

Notes on this clonotype: One base away lies a much larger clone, so this may be a sequencing read error. The chain has TRBV28 and TRBJ2-7; TRBD1 is a possible D gene (6 bases). The CDR3 runs 15 residues. The germline gives CDR1 MDHEN, CDR2 SYDVKM. The germline V and J ends were trimmed by 7 bases and 2 bases, with 18 bases remaining between them. The CDR3: CASTQVGDNPYEQYF. CDR3 sequence (DNA): TGTGCCAGCACCCAGGTTGGGGACAACCCCTACGAGCAGTACTTC.

To note about this clonotype: One end of the junction fails to match germline, which may point to a read error. The gene calls are TRBV27 and TRBJ2-3; 9 nucleotides match TRBD2. Germline V gives CDR1 MNHEY, CDR2 SMNVEV (reference sequence). This CDR3 is built from 16 residues. The CDR3 is CASRLGRGGWTDTQCF. The DNA for the CDR3 is TGTGCCAGCAGACTAGGGCGGGGGGGGTGGACAGATACGCAGTGTTTT.

The rearrangement uses TRBV28 and TRBJ2-7; D gene uncertain. V lost 3 bases and J lost 6, with 12 bases in between. The CDR3 spans 13 residues. Germline V gene sequence: CDR1 MDHEN, CDR2 SYDVKM. CDR3 amino acids: CASSFVRAVEQYF. The CDR3 DNA reads TGTGCCAGCAGTTTTGTACGGGCGGTCGAGCAGTACTTC.

Comment on this clonotype: This may stem from a read error, because a much larger clone lies one nucleotide away. The V gene is TRBV2, the J gene TRBJ2-3; possible D gene TRBD2, 6 bases. Trimming removed 8 bases from V and 10 bases from J, with 19 bases in between. Germline V gene sequence: CDR1 SNHLY, CDR2 FYNNEI. CDR3 length: 13 residues. The CDR3 DNA is TGTGCCAGCGCCGACCCGACCGGGGGTGCGCAGTATTTT. Encoded protein: CASADPTGGAQYF.

This clonotype was observed at least ten times. The junction and the germline gene differ at one end; a read error may be behind it. The genes are TRBV29-1 and TRBJ2-5; D is undetermined. The CDR3 covers 16 residues. Germline CDR1 and CDR2: SQVTM and ANQGSEA. In nucleotides, the CDR3 is TGCAGCGTCGAAGGTAGCCCAGAAGAAACATTGGGGACCCAGTACTTC. Protein: CSVEGSPEETLGTQYF.

With respect to this clonotype: Mismatch with germline at one junction end may stem from a read error. The CDR3 DNA follows: TGCAGTGCTAGATATGCGGGGATTGCTTCCTACGAGCGGTACTTC. Residues: CSARYAGIASYERYF. This chain uses TRBV20-1 with TRBJ2-7, with a weak D call TRBD2 (6 bases). Germline V gene sequence: CDR1 DFQATT, CDR2 SNEGSKA (reference sequence). The CDR3 spans 15 residues.

About this clonotype itself: Being one base from a much bigger clone, this may be a read error. The chain combines TRBV7-9 with TRBJ2-5; 9 nucleotides line up with TRBD1. This CDR3 is 14 amino acids long. J lost 4 bases, V lost 8 bases, and 8 bases had no gene match. Germline lookup yields CDR1 SEHNR and CDR2 FQNEAQ (reference sequence). CDR3 nucleotides: TGTGCCAGCGGCTCTGGACAGGGGATAGAGACCCAGTACTTC. Its protein product is CASGSGQGIETQYF.

This clonotype was counted many times. J is TRBJ2-7 and V is TRBV7-2, with 10 bases that match TRBD1. From germline, CDR1 is SGHTA and CDR2 FQGNSA. The V gene end was trimmed by 5 bases and the J gene end by 5 bases; junction bases not matched to a gene: 9. The CDR3 extends over 15 amino acids. The CDR3 sequence: CASSLTRDRGHEQYF. CDR3 in DNA: TGTGCCAGCAGCCTAACCCGGGACAGGGGCCACGAGCAGTACTTC.

This clonotype was seen a single time. Since a much larger clone is just one base distant, this may be a read error. The chain is built from TRBV12-3 or TRBV12-4 and TRBJ2-2; 12 bases are shared with TRBD2. V was pared by 5 bases and J by 0 bases, with 7 bases of the junction left unmatched. The CDR3 loop spans 18 amino acids. The CDR3 here is CASSDTSGRTPNTGELFF. CDR3 nucleotides: TGTGCCAGCAGTGATACTAGCGGGAGGACACCGAACACCGGGGAGCTGTTTTTT.

In its sample, this clonotype was seen many times. This sequence joins TRBV29-1 and TRBJ2-4; TRBD2 aligns across 8 bases. The ends lost 6 bases at V and 8 bases at J; junction bases unmatched: 6. The germline gives CDR1 SQVTM, CDR2 ANQGSEA. The CDR3 consists of 12 residues. The CDR3 loop is CSVRGLDDIQYF. For the CDR3, the DNA is TGCAGCGTCCGGGGACTAGACGACATTCAGTACTTC.

Notes on this clonotype: One base away lies a much larger clone, so this may be a sequencing read error. The chain carries TRBV19 and TRBJ2-2, with a tentative D call TRBD2 (5 bases). Trimming left V 7 bases short and J 7 bases short, with 10 bases between. Germline CDR1 LNHDA, CDR2 SQIVND (reference sequence). The CDR3 runs 12 residues. In DNA form, the CDR3 reads TGTGCCAGTACCAAGGAGGTCGGGGAGCTGTTTTTT. This codes for CASTKEVGELFF.

The rearrangement joins TRBV15 to TRBJ1-1; 9 nucleotides line up with TRBD1. This CDR3 has 14 residues. With V trimmed by 8 bases and J by 5 bases, 9 bases remained unmatched. Germline CDR1 is LNHNV and CDR2 is YYDKDF (reference sequence). The CDR3 loop reads CATGKGTGRTEAFF. CDR3 bases: TGTGCCACCGGCAAAGGGACAGGGAGAACTGAAGCTTTCTTT.

For this clonotype: This may arise from a read error, as a much more abundant clone is one base away. The chain combines TRBV29-1 with TRBJ2-2; D is ambiguous. Germline V gene data show CDR1 as SQVTM and CDR2 as ANQGSEA. CDR3 length: 11 residues. The CDR3 DNA reads as TGCGGCGTTAAACATGCCGGGGAGCTGTTTTTT. It is translated as CGVKHAGELFF.

This clonotype showed up many times. The chain couples TRBV30 to TRBJ2-1; 7 positions agree with TRBD2. The junction had 8 bases not matched to a gene; V was cut back by 6 bases and J by 3 bases. Per the germline V gene, CDR1 is GTSNPN and CDR2 is SVGIG (reference sequence). The CDR3 spans 14 residues. For the CDR3, the DNA is TGTGCCTGCCCGGGGGAGCGGGACTACAATGAGCAGTTCTTC. Protein product: CACPGERDYNEQFF.

This clonotype came up many times. The chain joins TRBV7-9 to TRBJ2-3; tentatively, D is TRBD2 (6 bases). CDR3 length equals 17 residues. The V gene's germline CDR1 is SEHNR and CDR2 FQNEAQ (reference sequence). V lost 2 bases, J lost 0 bases, and 15 bases lay in between. The CDR3, as DNA: TGTGCCAGCAGCTTAACTGGGGCAGGGACTAGCACAGATACGCAGTATTTT. It encodes CASSLTGAGTSTDTQYF.

This clonotype has ten or more counts. CDR3 residues: CASSPTDGAFDTQYF. The CDR3 DNA follows: TGTGCCAGCAGCCCAACCGACGGGGCTTTCGATACGCAGTATTTT. This chain joins TRBV7-6 and TRBJ2-3; D is tentatively TRBD1 or TRBD2 (5 bases each). Germline loops: CDR1 SGHVS, CDR2 FNYEAQ. This CDR3 comprises 15 residues. V was trimmed by 5 bases and J by 6 bases, leaving 18 bases between them. Drawing the rest from reference TRBV7-6 and TRBJ2-3, the complete variable domain is GAGVSQSPRYKVTKRGQDVALRCDPISGHVSLYWYRQALGQGPEFLTYFNYEAQQDKSGLPNDRFSAERPEGSISTLTIQRTEQRDSAMYRCASSPTDGAFDTQYFGPGTRLTVL.

This clonotype was seen repeatedly, ten times or more. CDR3 DNA sequence: TGTGCCAGCAGTTACCTAGCGGGAGTTCTCGCCGGGGAGCTGTTTTTT. Residues: CASSYLAGVLAGELFF. V is TRBV6-5 and J is TRBJ2-2, with TRBD2 matching 10 bases. With V trimmed by 2 bases and J by 6 bases, 6 bases remained unmatched. The germline CDR1 and CDR2 sequences are MNHEY and SVGAGI. This CDR3 is built from 16 residues.

This clonotype has a count of ten or more. The V call is TRBV5-1, the J call TRBJ2-7; TRBD2 aligns across 9 bases. J gave up 3 bases and V 0 bases, and 4 bases lay outside the gene matches. CDR1 and CDR2 from the germline V gene are SGHRS and YFSETQ. The CDR3 is made up of 15 amino acids. CDR3 coding DNA: TGCGCCAGCAGCTTGGTTAGCGGGAGCATCTACGAGCAGTACTTC. Protein sequence: CASSLVSGSIYEQYF.

This clonotype was picked up one time. The chain is built from TRBV29-1 and TRBJ2-7; 13 bases line up with TRBD2. CDR1 and CDR2 (germline): SQVTM, ANQGSEA. With 5 bases clipped from V and 7 bases from J, the junction kept 11 bases outside the gene matches. The CDR3 is made up of 15 amino acids. CDR3 in amino acids: CSVTGLAGAVGEQYF. CDR3 bases: TGCAGCGTTACTGGACTAGCGGGAGCGGTGGGGGAGCAGTACTTC.

This clonotype was recorded at least ten times. J is TRBJ2-3 and V is TRBV4-3; 10 bases are shared with TRBD2. Per germline, CDR1 LGHNA and CDR2 YSLEER. The trim removed 3 bases at V and 0 bases at J, leaving 9 bases unmatched. There are 18 residues in the CDR3. CDR3 in DNA: TGCGCCAGCAGCCAGGACCGGACTAGCGGAACTAGCACAGATACGCAGTATTTT. Protein: CASSQDRTSGTSTDTQYF.

The V and J genes are TRBV4-2 and TRBJ2-3; the match to TRBD2 covers 11 bases. V gave up 2 bases and J gave up 2 bases; unmatched junction bases: 9. Looked up from germline, CDR1 is LGHNA and CDR2 is YNFKEQ. This CDR3 has 18 amino acids. This CDR3 reads CASSQSGTSGGFTDTQYF. For the CDR3, the DNA is TGTGCCAGCAGCCAAAGCGGGACTAGCGGTGGATTCACAGATACGCAGTATTTT.

As regards this clonotype: Possible read error: a much larger clone is one base away. The CDR3 here is CASSRDIGGVAGELFF. For the CDR3, the DNA is TGCGCCAGCAGCCGAGATATTGGCGGAGTTGCCGGGGAGCTGTTTTTT. The chain combines TRBV4-3 with TRBJ2-2, with no clear D. Trimming left V 4 bases short and J 6 bases short, with 18 bases between. Germline V gene lookup returns CDR1 LGHNA and CDR2 YSLEER. The CDR3 spans 16 residues.